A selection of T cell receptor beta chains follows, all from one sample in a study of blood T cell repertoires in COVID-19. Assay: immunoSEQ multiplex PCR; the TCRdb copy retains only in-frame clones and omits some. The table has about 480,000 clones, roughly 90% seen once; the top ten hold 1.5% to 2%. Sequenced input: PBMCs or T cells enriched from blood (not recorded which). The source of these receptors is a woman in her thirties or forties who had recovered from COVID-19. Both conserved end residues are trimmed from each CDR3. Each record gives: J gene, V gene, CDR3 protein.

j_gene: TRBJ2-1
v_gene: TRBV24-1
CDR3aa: ATSDRLADYNEQF

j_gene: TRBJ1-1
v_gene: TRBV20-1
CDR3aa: SAIRGAAF

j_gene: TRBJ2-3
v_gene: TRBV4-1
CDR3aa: ASSQLLAGADTQY

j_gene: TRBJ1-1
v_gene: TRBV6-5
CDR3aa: ASSGQGRGAF

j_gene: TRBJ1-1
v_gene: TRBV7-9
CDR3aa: ASSSQGSRTEAF

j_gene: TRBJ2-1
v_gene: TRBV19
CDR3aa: ASSTRQGVSSYNEQF

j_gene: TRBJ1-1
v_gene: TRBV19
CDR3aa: ASSRQGLNTEAF

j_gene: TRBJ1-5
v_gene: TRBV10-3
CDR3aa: AISEHGQGGQPQH

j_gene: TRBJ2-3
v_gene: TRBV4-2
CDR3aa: ASSQGASGFTDTQY

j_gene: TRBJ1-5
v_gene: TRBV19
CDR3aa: ASSGGRQPQH

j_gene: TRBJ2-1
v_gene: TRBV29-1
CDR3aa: SVEAPGGGEQF

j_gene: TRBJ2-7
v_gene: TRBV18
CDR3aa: ASSPPMTGSYEQY

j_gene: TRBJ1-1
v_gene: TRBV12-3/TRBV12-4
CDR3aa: ASSLVTGEAF

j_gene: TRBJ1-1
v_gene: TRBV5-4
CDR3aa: ASSLRADRRYTEAF

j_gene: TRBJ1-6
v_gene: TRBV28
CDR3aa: ASILRVDSPLH

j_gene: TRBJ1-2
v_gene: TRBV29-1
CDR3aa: SVGAGDNYGYT

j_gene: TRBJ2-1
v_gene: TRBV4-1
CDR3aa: ASSQGGLAGGNYYNEQF

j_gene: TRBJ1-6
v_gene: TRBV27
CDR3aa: ASKAGFSSSYNSPLH

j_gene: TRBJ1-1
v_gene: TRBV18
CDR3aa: ASSPILRDRGLHTEAF

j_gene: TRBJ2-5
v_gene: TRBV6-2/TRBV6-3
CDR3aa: ASSYMEILGLETQY

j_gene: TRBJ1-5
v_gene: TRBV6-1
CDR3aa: ASSATAANQPQH

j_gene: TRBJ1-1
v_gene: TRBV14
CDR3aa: ASIPFRGDTEAF

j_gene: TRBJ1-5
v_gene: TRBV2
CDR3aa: ASSAGQGNQPQH

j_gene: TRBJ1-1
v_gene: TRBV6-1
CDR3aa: ASSEQLNTEAF

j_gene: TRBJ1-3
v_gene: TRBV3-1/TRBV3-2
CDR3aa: ASSRGQGALSDTIY

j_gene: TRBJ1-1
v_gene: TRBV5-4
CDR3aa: ASSKRDRGYTEAF

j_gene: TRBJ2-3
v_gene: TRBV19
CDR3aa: ASSTRLVAITDTQY

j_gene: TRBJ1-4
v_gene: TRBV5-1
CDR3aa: ASSLDTGVNEKLF

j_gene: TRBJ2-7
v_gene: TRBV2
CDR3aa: ASTGSSGTRGEQY

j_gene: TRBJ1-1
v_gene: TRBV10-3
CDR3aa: AISVEMWGVTEAF

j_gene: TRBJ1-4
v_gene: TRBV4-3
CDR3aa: ASSQDLAGQGAWEKLF

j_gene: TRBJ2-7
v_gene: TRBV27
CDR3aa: ASSLTGGLGEQY

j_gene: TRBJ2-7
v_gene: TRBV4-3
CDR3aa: ASSQEQDSSYEQY

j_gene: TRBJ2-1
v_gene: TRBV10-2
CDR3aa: ATRGAGSSYNEQF

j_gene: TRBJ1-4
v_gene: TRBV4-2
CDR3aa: ASSQVVEFAGKLF

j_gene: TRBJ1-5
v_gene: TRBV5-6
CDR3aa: ASTTRQKGNQPQH

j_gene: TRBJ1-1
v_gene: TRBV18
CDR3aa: ASSPTGQRNTEAF

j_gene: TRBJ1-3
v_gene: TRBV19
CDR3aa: ASSMGHTNSGNTIY

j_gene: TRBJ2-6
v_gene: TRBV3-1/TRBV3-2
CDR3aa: ASSPRDTLSGANVLT

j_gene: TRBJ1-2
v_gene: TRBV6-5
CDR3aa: ASSDLQGGYT

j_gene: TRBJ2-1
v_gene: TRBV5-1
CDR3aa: ASSLDGVGSYNEQF

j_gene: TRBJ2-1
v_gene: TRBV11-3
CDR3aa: ASSTISGLADNEQF

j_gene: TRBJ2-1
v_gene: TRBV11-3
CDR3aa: ASSSLLGAPTEQF

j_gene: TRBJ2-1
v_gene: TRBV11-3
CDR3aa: ASSLGQGAARRRVEQF

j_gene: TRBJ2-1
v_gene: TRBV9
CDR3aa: ASGGGREFNEQF

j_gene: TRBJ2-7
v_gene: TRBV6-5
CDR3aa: ASSKEAAGSYEQY

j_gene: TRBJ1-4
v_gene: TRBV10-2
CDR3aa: ASSEPGQGSEKLF

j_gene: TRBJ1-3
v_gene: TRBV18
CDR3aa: ASSPRVPLSSGNTIY